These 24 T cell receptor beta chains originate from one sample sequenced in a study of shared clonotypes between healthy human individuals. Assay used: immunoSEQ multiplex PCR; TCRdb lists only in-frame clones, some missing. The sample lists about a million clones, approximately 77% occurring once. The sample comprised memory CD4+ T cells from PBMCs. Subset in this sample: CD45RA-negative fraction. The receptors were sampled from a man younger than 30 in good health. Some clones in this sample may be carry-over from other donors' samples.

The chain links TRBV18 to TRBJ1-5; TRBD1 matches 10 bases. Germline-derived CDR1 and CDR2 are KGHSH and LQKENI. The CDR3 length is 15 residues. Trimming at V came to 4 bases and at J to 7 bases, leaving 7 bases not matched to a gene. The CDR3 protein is CASSLTGTGDQPQHF. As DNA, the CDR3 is TGTGCCAGCTCACTTACCGGGACAGGGGACCAGCCCCAGCATTTT.

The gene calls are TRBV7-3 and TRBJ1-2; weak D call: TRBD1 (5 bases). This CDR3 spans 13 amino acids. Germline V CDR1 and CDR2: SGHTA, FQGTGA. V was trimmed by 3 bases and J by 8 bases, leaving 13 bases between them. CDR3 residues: CASSLRGTNGYTF. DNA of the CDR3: TGTGCCAGCAGCTTGAGAGGGACCAACGGCTACACCTTC.

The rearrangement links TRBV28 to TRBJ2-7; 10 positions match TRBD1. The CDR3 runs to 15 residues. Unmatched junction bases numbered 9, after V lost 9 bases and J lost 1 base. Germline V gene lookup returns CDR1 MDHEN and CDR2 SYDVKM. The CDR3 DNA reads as TGTGCCAGTACCTGGACAGGGGGGAAGTCCTACGAGCAGTACTTC. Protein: CASTWTGGKSYEQYF.

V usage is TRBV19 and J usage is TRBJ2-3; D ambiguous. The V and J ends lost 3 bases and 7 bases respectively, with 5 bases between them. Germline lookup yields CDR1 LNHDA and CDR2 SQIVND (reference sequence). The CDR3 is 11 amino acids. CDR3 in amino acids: CASSIMNTQYF. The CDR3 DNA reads TGTGCCAGTAGTATCATGAATACGCAGTATTTT.

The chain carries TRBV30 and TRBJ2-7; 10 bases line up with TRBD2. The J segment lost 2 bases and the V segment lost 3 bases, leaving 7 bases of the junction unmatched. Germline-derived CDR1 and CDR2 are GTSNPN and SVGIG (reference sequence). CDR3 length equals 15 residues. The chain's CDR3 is CAWRVPLAGAYEQYF. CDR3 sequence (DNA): TGTGCCTGGAGGGTCCCCCTAGCGGGAGCCTACGAGCAGTACTTC.

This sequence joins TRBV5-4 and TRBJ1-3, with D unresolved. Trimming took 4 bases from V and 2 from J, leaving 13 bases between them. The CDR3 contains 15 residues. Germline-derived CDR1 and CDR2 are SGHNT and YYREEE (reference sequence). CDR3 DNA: TGTGCCAGCAGCGCTCGGTCCGGGGCTGGAAACACCATATATTTT. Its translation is CASSARSGAGNTIYF.

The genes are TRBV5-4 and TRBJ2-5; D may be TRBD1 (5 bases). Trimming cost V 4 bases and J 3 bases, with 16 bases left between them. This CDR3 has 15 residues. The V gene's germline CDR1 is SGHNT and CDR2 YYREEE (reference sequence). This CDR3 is CASSRYFKGEETQYF. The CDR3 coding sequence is TGTGCCAGCAGCCGATATTTCAAAGGGGAAGAGACCCAGTACTTC.

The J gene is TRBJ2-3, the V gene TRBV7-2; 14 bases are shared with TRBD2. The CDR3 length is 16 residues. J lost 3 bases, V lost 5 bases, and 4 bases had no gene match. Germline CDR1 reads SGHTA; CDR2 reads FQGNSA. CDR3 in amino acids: CASSRRLAGGTDTQYF. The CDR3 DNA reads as TGTGCCAGCAGCCGTCGACTAGCGGGAGGGACAGATACGCAGTATTTT.

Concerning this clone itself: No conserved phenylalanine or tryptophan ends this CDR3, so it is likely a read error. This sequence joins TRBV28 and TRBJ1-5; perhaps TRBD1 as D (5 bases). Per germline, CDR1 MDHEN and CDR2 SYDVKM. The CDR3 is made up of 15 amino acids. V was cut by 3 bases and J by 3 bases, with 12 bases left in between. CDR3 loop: CASSFRGVINQPQHL. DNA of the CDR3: TGTGCCAGCAGTTTTCGAGGGGTTATCAATCAGCCCCAGCATCTT.

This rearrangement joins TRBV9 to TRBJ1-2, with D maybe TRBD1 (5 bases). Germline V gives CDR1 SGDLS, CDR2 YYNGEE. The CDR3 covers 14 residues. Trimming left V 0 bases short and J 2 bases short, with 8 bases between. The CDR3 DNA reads TGTGCCAGCAGCGTAGGTTCAGGGAACTATGGCTACACCTTC. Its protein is CASSVGSGNYGYTF. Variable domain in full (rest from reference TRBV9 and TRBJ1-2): DSGVTQTPKHLITATGQRVTLRCSPRSGDLSVYWYQQSLDQGLQFLIQYYNGEERAKGNILERFSAQQFPDLHSELNLSSLELGDSALYFCASSVGSGNYGYTFGSGTRLTVV.

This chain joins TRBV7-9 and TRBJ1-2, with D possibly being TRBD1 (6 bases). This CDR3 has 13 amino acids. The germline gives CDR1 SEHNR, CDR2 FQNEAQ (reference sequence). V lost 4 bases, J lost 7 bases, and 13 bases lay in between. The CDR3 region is CASSWLGAGGYTF. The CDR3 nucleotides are TGTGCCAGCAGCTGGCTGGGGGCGGGTGGCTACACCTTC.

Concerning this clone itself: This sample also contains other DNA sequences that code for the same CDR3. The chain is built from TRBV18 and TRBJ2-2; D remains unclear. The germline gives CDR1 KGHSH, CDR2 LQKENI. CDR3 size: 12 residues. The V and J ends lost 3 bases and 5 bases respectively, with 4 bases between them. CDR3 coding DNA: TGTGCCAGCTCACCTACGACCGGGGAGCTGTTTTTT. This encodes CASSPTTGELFF.

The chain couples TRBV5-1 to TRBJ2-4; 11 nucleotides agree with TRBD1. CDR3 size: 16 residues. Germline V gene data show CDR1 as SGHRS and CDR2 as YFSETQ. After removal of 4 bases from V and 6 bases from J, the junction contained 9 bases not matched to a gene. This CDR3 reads CASSADRGLGINIQYF. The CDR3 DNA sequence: TGCGCCAGCAGCGCGGACAGGGGGCTTGGTATAAACATTCAGTACTTC. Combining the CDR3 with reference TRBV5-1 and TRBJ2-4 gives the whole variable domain KAGVTQTPRYLIKTRGQQVTLSCSPISGHRSVSWYQQTPGQGLQFLFEYFSETQRNKGNFPGRFSGRQFSNSRSEMNVSTLELGDSALYLCASSADRGLGINIQYFGAGTRLSVL.

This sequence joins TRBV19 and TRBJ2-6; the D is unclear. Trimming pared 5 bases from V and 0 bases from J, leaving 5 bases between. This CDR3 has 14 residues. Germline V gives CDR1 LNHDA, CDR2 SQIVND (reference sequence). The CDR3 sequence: CASSAVSGANVLTF. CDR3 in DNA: TGTGCCAGTAGTGCGGTCTCTGGGGCCAACGTCCTGACTTTC.

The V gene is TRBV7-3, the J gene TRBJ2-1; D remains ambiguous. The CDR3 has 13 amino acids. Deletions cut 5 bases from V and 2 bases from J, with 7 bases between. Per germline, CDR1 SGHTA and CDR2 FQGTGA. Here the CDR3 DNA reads TGTGCCAGCAGCCAAGGAGCCTACAATGAGCAGTTCTTC. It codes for CASSQGAYNEQFF.

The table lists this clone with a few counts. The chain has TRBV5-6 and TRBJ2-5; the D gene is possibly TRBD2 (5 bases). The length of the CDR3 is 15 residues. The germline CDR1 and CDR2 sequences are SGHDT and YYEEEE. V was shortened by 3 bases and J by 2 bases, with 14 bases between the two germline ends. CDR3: CASSWGDWGQETQYF. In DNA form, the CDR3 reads TGTGCCAGCAGCTGGGGAGACTGGGGACAAGAGACCCAGTACTTC.

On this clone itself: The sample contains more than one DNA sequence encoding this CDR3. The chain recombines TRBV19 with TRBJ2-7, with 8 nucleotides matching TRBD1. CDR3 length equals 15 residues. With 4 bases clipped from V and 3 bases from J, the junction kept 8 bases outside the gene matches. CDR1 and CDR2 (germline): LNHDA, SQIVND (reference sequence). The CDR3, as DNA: TGTGCCAGTAGTACTACCGGGACAGGCGTCTACGAGCAGTACTTC. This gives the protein CASSTTGTGVYEQYF. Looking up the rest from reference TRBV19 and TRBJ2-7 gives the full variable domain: DGGITQSPKYLFRKEGQNVTLSCEQNLNHDAMYWYRQDPGQGLRLIYYSQIVNDFQKGDIAEGYSVSREKKESFPLTVTSAQKNPTAFYLCASSTTGTGVYEQYFGPGTRLTVT.

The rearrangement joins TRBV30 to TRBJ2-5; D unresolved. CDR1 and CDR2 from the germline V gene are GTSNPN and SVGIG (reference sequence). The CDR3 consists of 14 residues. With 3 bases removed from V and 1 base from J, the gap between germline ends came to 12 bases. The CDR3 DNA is TGTGCCTGGAGCAGGACCGTGTTCCAAGAGACCCAGTACTTC. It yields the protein CAWSRTVFQETQYF. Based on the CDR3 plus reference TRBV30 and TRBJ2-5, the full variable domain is SQTIHQWPATLVQPVGSPLSLECTVEGTSNPNLYWYRQAAGRGLQLLFYSVGIGQISSEVPQNLSASRPQDRQFILSSKKLLLSDSGFYLCAWSRTVFQETQYFGPGTRLLVL.

CDR3 in amino acids: CASSGNSRDPPQHF. The CDR3 bases are TGTGCCAGCAGTGGCAATTCCAGGGATCCTCCCCAGCATTTT. The chain joins TRBV6-1 to TRBJ1-5, with a weak D call TRBD1 (5 bases). Trimming stripped 4 bases from V and 10 bases from J, with 17 bases between. Looked up from germline, CDR1 is MNHNS and CDR2 is SASEGT. The CDR3 has 14 residues.

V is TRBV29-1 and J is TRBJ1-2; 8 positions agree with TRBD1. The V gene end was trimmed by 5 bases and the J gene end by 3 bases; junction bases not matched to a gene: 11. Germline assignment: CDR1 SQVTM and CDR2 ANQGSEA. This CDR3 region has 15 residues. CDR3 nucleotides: TGCAGCGTTTTTATCCCAGACAGGGGTTACTATGGCTACACCTTC. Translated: CSVFIPDRGYYGYTF.

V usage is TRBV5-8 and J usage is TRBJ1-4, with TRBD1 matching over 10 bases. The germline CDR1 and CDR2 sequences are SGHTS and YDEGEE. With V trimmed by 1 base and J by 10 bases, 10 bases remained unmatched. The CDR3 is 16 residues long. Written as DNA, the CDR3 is TGTGCCAGCAGCTTGTCCCGACAGGGGGCGAGTGGAAAACTGTTTTTT. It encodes CASSLSRQGASGKLFF.

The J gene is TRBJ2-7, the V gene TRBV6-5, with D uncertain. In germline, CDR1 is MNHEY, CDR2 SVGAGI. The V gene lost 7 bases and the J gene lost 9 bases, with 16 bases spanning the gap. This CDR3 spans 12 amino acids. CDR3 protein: CASNDLGLGQYF. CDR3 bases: TGTGCCAGCAATGACCTCGGGCTCGGGCAGTACTTC.

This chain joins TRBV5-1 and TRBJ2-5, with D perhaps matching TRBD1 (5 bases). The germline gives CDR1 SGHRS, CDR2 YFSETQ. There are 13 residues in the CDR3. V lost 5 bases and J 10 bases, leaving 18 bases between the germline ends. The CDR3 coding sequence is TGCGCCAGCAGTTCCGACCAGGGCCGGGTCCAGTACTTC. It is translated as CASSSDQGRVQYF.

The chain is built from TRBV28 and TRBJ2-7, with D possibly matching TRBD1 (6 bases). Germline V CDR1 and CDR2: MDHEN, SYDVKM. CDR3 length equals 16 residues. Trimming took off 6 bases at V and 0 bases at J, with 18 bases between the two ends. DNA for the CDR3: TGTGCCAGCAGGGGCCACGGGACACAAGACTCCTACGAGCAGTACTTC. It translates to CASRGHGTQDSYEQYF.